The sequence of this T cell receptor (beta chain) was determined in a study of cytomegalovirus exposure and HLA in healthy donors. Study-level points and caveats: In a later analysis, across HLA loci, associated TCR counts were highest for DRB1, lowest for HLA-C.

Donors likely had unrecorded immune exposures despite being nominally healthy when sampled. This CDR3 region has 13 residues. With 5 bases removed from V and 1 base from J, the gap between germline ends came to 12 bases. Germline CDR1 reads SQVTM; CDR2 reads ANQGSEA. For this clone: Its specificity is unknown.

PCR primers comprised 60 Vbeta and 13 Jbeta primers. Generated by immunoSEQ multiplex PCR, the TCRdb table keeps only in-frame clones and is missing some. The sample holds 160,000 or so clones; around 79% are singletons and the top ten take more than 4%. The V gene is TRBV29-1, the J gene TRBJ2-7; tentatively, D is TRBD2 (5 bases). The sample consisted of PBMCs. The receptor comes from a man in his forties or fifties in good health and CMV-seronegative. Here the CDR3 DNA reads TGCAGCGTTCGGACGGCGGGTTCCTACGAGCAGTACTTC. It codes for CSVRTAGSYEQYF.